The TCR beta chain described here comes from a study of T cells expressing NK-cell markers. The cDNA for TCR beta came from 5'RACE template switching with UMIs. TCRdb reprocessed the 5' RACE reads; each CDR3 protein has one entry and no DNA is given. The ten top clones account for approximately 12%, within a sample of 300,000 to 500,000 distinct CDR3 sequences. CDR3 length: 14 residues. Germline lookup yields CDR1 SEHNR and CDR2 FQNEAQ (reference sequence). The sequenced sample consisted of blood T cells: a sorted CD56 or NKG2C T cell subset, CD4+ or CD8+ T cells, or bulk PBMC T cells (not recorded which). The rearrangement links TRBV7-9 to TRBJ1-1. The sequence came from a woman aged 50 to 65 in good health. CDR3 in amino acids: CASSLGKQNTEAFF.